Presented here are 22 T cell receptor beta chains from one specimen sequenced in a study of spatial heterogeneity in lung cancer. The time point was: sample taken at primary tumor resection. Each CDR3 protein gets one entry after TCRdb re-called the 5' RACE reads with MiXCR. The data hold about 35,000 distinct CDR3 sequences, with approximately 3.1% observed a single time. Sequencing was performed on normal lung tissue next to the tumor, taken at surgery. The receptors were sampled from a male donor with early-stage non-small cell lung cancer.

There are many counts of this clonotype. The rearrangement uses TRBV27 and TRBJ1-2, with unresolved D. Germline-derived CDR1 and CDR2 are MNHEY and SMNVEV (reference sequence). This CDR3 comprises 13 residues. This CDR3 is CASSPHSLYGYTF. The DNA of the CDR3 is TGTGCGTCCTCTCCCCACAGCCTCTATGGCTACACCTTC.

This clonotype was picked up a small number of times. V gene TRBV18 combines with J gene TRBJ2-7; 10 bases are shared with TRBD1. V lost 7 bases and J lost 3; bases outside the gene matches: 6. There are 14 residues in the CDR3. Germline CDR1 KGHSH, CDR2 LQKENI. This CDR3 is CASFAGTGDYEQYF. The CDR3 DNA is TGTGCCAGCTTCGCCGGGACAGGGGACTACGAGCAGTACTTC. The complete variable domain, with remaining parts taken from reference TRBV18 and TRBJ2-7, reads NAGVMQNPRHLVRRRGQEARLRCSPMKGHSHVYWYRQLPEEGLKFMVYLQKENIIDESGMPKERFSAEFPKEGPSILRIQQVVRGDSAAYFCASFAGTGDYEQYFGPGTRLTVT.

This clonotype has at least ten counts. This chain connects TRBV29-1 to TRBJ2-7; 10 bases are a match to TRBD2. The CDR3 has 13 residues. After removal of 4 bases from V and 7 bases from J, the junction contained 7 bases not matched to a gene. The germline CDR1 and CDR2 sequences are SQVTM and ANQGSEA. The CDR3, as DNA: TGCAGCGTTGTCTCTAGCGGGAGTGGAGAGCAGTACTTC. Translated, it gives CSVVSSGSGEQYF.

The table lists this clonotype with many counts. The chain links TRBV6-5 to TRBJ2-2, with 10 bases identical to TRBD1. This CDR3 has 15 residues. Germline trimming cut 10 bases from V and 5 bases from J; bases unmatched to any gene: 10. The germline gives CDR1 MNHEY, CDR2 SVGAGI. For the CDR3, the DNA is TGTGCCACCCGCCGAGGGACAGGGGAGACCGGGGAGCTGTTTTTT. Protein: CATRRGTGETGELFF.

This clonotype was seen at least ten times. The genes are TRBV20-1 and TRBJ2-3; TRBD2 matches at 7 bases. Germline CDR1 reads DFQATT; CDR2 reads SNEGSKA (reference sequence). This CDR3 contains 11 residues. J gave up 11 bases and V 3 bases, and 5 bases lay outside the gene matches. As DNA, the CDR3 is TGCAGTGCTAGGAGGTTAGCGGGGCAGTATTTT. Translating it yields CSARRLAGQYF.

This clonotype was detected many times. In nucleotides, the CDR3 is TGTGCCAGCAAAGGGGATAACTATGGCTACACCTTC. This sequence encodes CASKGDNYGYTF. The rearrangement uses TRBV6-5 and TRBJ1-2; maybe TRBD1 (5 bases). The germline V gene encodes CDR1 MNHEY and CDR2 SVGAGI. V lost 7 bases and J lost 1, with 7 bases in between. The CDR3 runs 12 residues.

The sample holds many counts of this clonotype. The chain has TRBV5-6 and TRBJ2-3; a possible D gene is TRBD2 (5 bases). CDR1 and CDR2 (germline): SGHDT, YYEEEE. The CDR3 runs to 16 residues. V lost 0 bases to trimming and J lost 3 bases, with 14 bases between them. The CDR3 here is CASSLGFRRGTDTQYF. Written as DNA, the CDR3 is TGTGCCAGCAGCTTGGGGTTCAGGCGAGGGACAGATACGCAGTATTTT.

This clonotype is judged medium-sized. The CDR3 DNA is TGCGCCAGCAGCTGGACAGGCCCCACAGATACGCAGTATTTT. Residues: CASSWTGPTDTQYF. The chain links TRBV5-1 to TRBJ2-3, with 7 bases that match TRBD1. This CDR3 is built from 14 residues. Unmatched junction bases numbered 3, after V lost 3 bases and J lost 2 bases. Germline V lookup: CDR1 SGHRS, CDR2 YFSETQ.

This clonotype was counted at least ten times. The chain links TRBV12-3 or TRBV12-4 to TRBJ1-1; TRBD1 might be the D (6 bases). V was pared by 2 bases and J by 8 bases, with 6 bases between. The CDR3 length is 11 residues. The CDR3 spells CASSLTGEAFF. CDR3 sequence (DNA): TGTGCCAGCAGTTTAACAGGGGAAGCTTTCTTT.

The rearrangement joins TRBV3-1 to TRBJ1-1, with D possibly TRBD1 on 5 matching bases. CDR3 size: 16 residues. Germline CDR1 and CDR2: LGHDT and YNNKEL (reference sequence). V was shortened by 0 bases and J by 10 bases, with 21 bases between the two germline ends. The CDR3 DNA sequence: TGTGCCAGCAGCCAAGACTGGTCAGGGAGAGCGGGTACAGCTTTCTTT. Its translation is CASSQDWSGRAGTAFF. Full variable domain (remainder filled in from reference TRBV3-1 and TRBJ1-1): DTAVSQTPKYLVTQMGNDKSIKCEQNLGHDTMYWYKQDSKKFLKIMFSYNNKELIINETVPNRFSPKSPDKAHLNLHINSLELGDSAVYFCASSQDWSGRAGTAFFGQGTRLTVV.

This clonotype was found many times. This rearrangement joins TRBV30 to TRBJ1-2; perhaps TRBD1 as D (6 bases). V was trimmed by 3 bases and J by 8 bases, leaving 16 bases between them. Germline CDR1 and CDR2: GTSNPN and SVGIG (reference sequence). The CDR3 contains 13 residues. The CDR3 bases are TGTGCCTGGAGCGAAAACAGGGATGAAGGCTACACCTTC. Protein: CAWSENRDEGYTF.

This clonotype was seen at least ten times. This chain joins TRBV7-8 and TRBJ1-4; D is ambiguous. V shed 5 bases and J shed 8 bases, with 9 bases lying between them. The CDR3 extends over 12 amino acids. Germline V gene lookup returns CDR1 SGHVS and CDR2 FQNEAQ. CDR3 loop: CASSGGREKLFF. The CDR3 DNA sequence: TGTGCCAGCAGCGGAGGGAGAGAAAAACTGTTTTTT.

This clonotype was recorded many times. The chain is built from TRBV6-6 and TRBJ2-2; TRBD2 aligns across 13 bases. V shed 5 bases and J 3 bases; nucleotides not matched to a gene: 3. CDR1 is MNHNY, CDR2 SVGAGI, per germline (reference sequence). CDR3 size: 16 residues. The CDR3 sequence: CASSLTSGRYTGELFF. The CDR3 nucleotides are TGTGCCAGCAGTCTGACTAGCGGGAGGTACACCGGGGAGCTGTTTTTT.

This clonotype came up a few times. V is TRBV6-1 and J is TRBJ2-5; D gene unclear. Germline V gene sequence: CDR1 MNHNS, CDR2 SASEGT. The CDR3 is 14 residues long. V lost 9 bases, J lost 2 bases, and 16 bases lay in between. CDR3 sequence reads: CASTIRRTQETQYF. DNA for the CDR3: TGTGCCAGTACAATACGACGGACGCAAGAGACCCAGTACTTC.

The chain is built from TRBV20-1 and TRBJ1-5, with no clear D. The CDR3 has 14 residues. Germline V gene data show CDR1 as DFQATT and CDR2 as SNEGSKA (reference sequence). V dropped 0 bases and J dropped 2 bases, with 8 bases sitting between them. In DNA form, the CDR3 reads TGCAGTGCTAGAGACGGTTTTCGCAATCAGCCCCAGCATTTT. Protein product: CSARDGFRNQPQHF.

This clonotype was picked up many times. The chain couples TRBV7-7 to TRBJ2-5, with 10 bases identical to TRBD2. The CDR3 totals 16 residues. The V and J ends lost 5 bases and 3 bases, in that order; junction bases with no gene match: 9. Germline V gene lookup returns CDR1 SSHAT and CDR2 FNYEAQ (reference sequence). CDR3 bases: TGTGCCAGCAGCCGGAGGACTAGCGGATACGAAGAGACCCAGTACTTC. It translates to CASSRRTSGYEETQYF.

This clonotype was seen at least ten times. The chain links TRBV11-2 to TRBJ2-5; possibly TRBD1 or TRBD2 for D (5 bases each). The CDR3 runs 14 residues. Germline assignment: CDR1 SGHAT and CDR2 FQNNGV. The germline V and J ends were trimmed by 4 bases and 5 bases, with 14 bases remaining between them. The CDR3 is CASSSGASRETQYF. Written as DNA, the CDR3 is TGTGCCAGCAGCTCCGGGGCAAGCCGGGAGACCCAGTACTTC.

The sample holds many counts of this clonotype. As DNA, the CDR3 is TGTGCCAGCAGCAGACTAGCGGGAGTGTCGAATGAGCAGTTCTTC. The encoded protein is CASSRLAGVSNEQFF. The genes are TRBV7-8 and TRBJ2-1; the match to TRBD2 covers 12 bases. The CDR3 loop spans 15 amino acids. The V segment lost 5 bases and the J segment 7 bases; nucleotides outside the gene matches: 6. Germline loops: CDR1 SGHVS, CDR2 FQNEAQ.

In its sample, this clonotype was seen many times. This sequence joins TRBV28 and TRBJ1-2, with 12 positions matching TRBD1. The junction had 14 bases not matched to a gene; V was cut back by 7 bases and J by 8 bases. The CDR3 loop spans 16 amino acids. Germline CDR1 MDHEN, CDR2 SYDVKM. The CDR3: CASTLYVGQGALGYTF. The CDR3 coding sequence is TGTGCCAGCACCCTCTATGTGGGACAGGGGGCCCTCGGCTACACCTTC.

Comments on this clonotype: No DNA is shown, since the ends of the CDR3 on it are uncertain; the CDR3 is the one TCRdb lists. CDR3 sequence: CASSLVVGPGSIF. The rearrangement uses TRBV5-5 and TRBJ2-1; the D call of TRBD2 is as the table states it, not checked on the DNA. CDR1 is SGHKS, CDR2 YYEKEE, per germline (reference sequence). Including both end residues, the CDR3 is 13 amino acids long.

This clonotype occurred many times. The gene calls are TRBV4-1 and TRBJ2-2, with no clear D. From germline, CDR1 is MGHRA and CDR2 YSYEKL. CDR3 length: 16 amino acids. The germline V and J ends were trimmed by 3 bases and 5 bases, with 16 bases remaining between them. The CDR3 sequence: CASSHGNRNLTGELFF. The CDR3 DNA reads TGCGCCAGCAGCCACGGTAACCGGAACCTTACCGGGGAGCTGTTTTTT.

In its sample, this clonotype was seen many times. The chain couples TRBV24-1 to TRBJ2-1; 10 positions match TRBD1. Germline values: CDR1 KGHDR, CDR2 SFDVKD. J lost 10 bases, V lost 9 bases, and 14 bases had no gene match. This CDR3 contains 15 residues. CDR3 bases: TGTGCCACCGCAGGTCGGACAGGGGGTTGGGGGGAGCAGTTCTTC. Protein: CATAGRTGGWGEQFF.